This T cell receptor (beta chain) originates from a study of response to subunit inactivated influenza vaccine. This clonotype was seen a handful of times. V lost 4 bases and J lost 5; bases outside the gene matches: 10. CDR3 length equals 15 residues. Germline V gene data show CDR1 as ENHRY and CDR2 as SYGVKD. MiXCR, applied by TCRdb to the RT-PCR reads, yields one record per CDR3 protein. Among about 540,000 distinct CDR3 sequences listed, 20% to 25% were seen once. The sample was also reused in another study, on T cells expressing NK-cell markers. As that report states: Generation of TCR beta cDNA was performed by 5'RACE template switching incorporating UMIs. Restriction of the sorted population to alpha-beta TCR T cells was achieved in several experiments with an anti-gamma-delta TCR antibody.

This specimen consisted of CD4+ T cells sorted from PBMCs, obtained 11 to 12 days after vaccination. The sequence came from a man aged 45 to 65 who received an inactivated influenza vaccine. The chain links TRBV10-3 to TRBJ1-1, with 7 positions matching TRBD1. The CDR3 loop is CAISVDRAGGTEAFF. CDR3 coding DNA: TGTGCCATCAGTGTCGACAGGGCGGGAGGGACTGAAGCTTTCTTT.